What follows are 27 T cell receptor beta chains derived from one specimen sequenced in a study. Treg sorting used a CD4+CD25+CD127-/low gate. TRBV12-4/TRBJ1-2 clonotypes were amplified with adaptor-ligated barcode primers. TCRdb analysed the multiplex PCR reads with MiXCR anew, one entry per CDR3 protein. The sample consists of around 910 distinct CDR3 sequences, around 2.5% of them appearing once. Specimen: Tregs sorted from blood. These receptors were obtained from a female donor with breast cancer.

In its sample, this clonotype is large. This chain links TRBV12-3 or TRBV12-4 with TRBJ1-2; D remains unclear. V was pared by 6 bases and J by 1 base, with 3 bases between. The CDR3 is 11 residues long. CDR3 sequence reads: CASSLNYGYTF. CDR3 bases: TGTGCCAGCAGCCTTAACTATGGCTACACCTTC.

In this sample, this clonotype turned up many times. The chain combines TRBV12-3 or TRBV12-4 with TRBJ1-2; D unresolved. This CDR3 region has 14 residues. Trimming shortened V by 5 bases and J by 6 bases, and 16 bases separated the two germline ends. CDR3 in amino acids: CASSTRLGSHGYTF. The DNA for the CDR3 is TGTGCCAGCAGTACTCGACTGGGTAGCCATGGCTACACCTTC.

This clonotype qualifies as medium-sized. The V and J genes are TRBV12-3 or TRBV12-4 and TRBJ1-2; no definite D call. Trimming removed 5 bases at V and 4 bases at J, with 14 bases between. The CDR3 has 14 amino acids. In nucleotides, the CDR3 is TGTGCCAGCAGTGAGCGTGGTGGGCTCTATGGCTACACCTTC. As protein: CASSERGGLYGYTF.

This clonotype is labeled as medium-sized (0.01 to 0.1%). The rearrangement joins TRBV12-3 or TRBV12-4 to TRBJ1-2; 7 positions match TRBD1. With V trimmed by 5 bases and J by 10 bases, 10 bases remained unmatched. CDR3 length: 13 residues. CDR3: CASSVTGTDDYTF. The DNA of the CDR3 is TGTGCCAGCAGTGTTACCGGGACAGACGACTACACCTTC.

By frequency in the sample, this clonotype is medium-sized. The CDR3 region is CASTHSVDRLGHNYGYTF. The CDR3 region has the DNA TGTGCCAGCACCCACTCGGTGGACCGGCTGGGGCATAACTATGGCTACACCTTC. The chain combines TRBV12-3 or TRBV12-4 with TRBJ1-2; D is possibly TRBD1 (5 bases). This CDR3 is built from 18 residues. Trimming left V 7 bases short and J 1 base short, with 25 bases between.

By sample fraction, this clonotype is medium-sized (0.01 to 0.1%). The gene calls are TRBV12-3 or TRBV12-4 and TRBJ1-2; no firm D call. This CDR3 region has 12 residues. With 4 bases removed from V and 4 bases from J, the gap between germline ends came to 7 bases. The CDR3 sequence is CASSSIFYGYTF. CDR3 sequence (DNA): TGTGCCAGCAGTTCTATTTTCTATGGCTACACCTTC.

In its sample, this clonotype ranks as medium-sized. The chain is built from TRBV12-3 or TRBV12-4 and TRBJ1-2; D uncertain. There are 14 residues in the CDR3. V shed 3 bases and J shed 4 bases, with 12 bases lying between them. The CDR3 region has the DNA TGTGCCAGCAGTTTCGACGGTCGGGGCTATGGCTACACCTTC. Protein product: CASSFDGRGYGYTF.

This clonotype is labeled as medium-sized. The rearrangement uses TRBV12-3 or TRBV12-4 and TRBJ1-2; the match to TRBD1 covers 8 bases. The length of the CDR3 is 17 residues. J lost 0 bases, V lost 6 bases, and 12 bases had no gene match. The CDR3 sequence is CASSSRLTGDSNYGYTF. The CDR3 DNA is TGTGCCAGCAGCTCAAGACTGACAGGGGATTCTAACTATGGCTACACCTTC.

V and J are TRBV12-3 or TRBV12-4 and TRBJ1-2; no reliable D call. Trimming left V 6 bases short and J 8 bases short, with 10 bases between. The CDR3 length is 11 residues. This CDR3 is CASSDRSGYTF. Here the CDR3 DNA reads TGTGCCAGCAGCGATAGGAGCGGCTACACCTTC.

Sample share makes this clonotype medium-sized. CDR3 nucleotide sequence: TGTGCCAGCAAACAGGACAGCAATGGCTACACCTTC. Its translation is CASKQDSNGYTF. The V and J genes are TRBV12-3 or TRBV12-4 and TRBJ1-2; D perhaps matches TRBD1 (6 bases). CDR3 length: 12 residues. Between the trimmed V and J ends, which lost 7 bases and 6 bases, there was a span of 12 bases.

This clonotype is large by share. The chain recombines TRBV12-3 or TRBV12-4 with TRBJ1-2, with a weak D call TRBD1 (6 bases). This CDR3 has 13 amino acids. V was cut by 3 bases and J by 8 bases, with 13 bases left in between. DNA of the CDR3: TGTGCCAGCAGTTTCACAGGGAGATGGGGCTACACCTTC. Protein: CASSFTGRWGYTF.

By sample fraction, this clonotype is large (0.1 to 1%). The rearrangement uses TRBV12-3 or TRBV12-4 and TRBJ1-2; no definite D call. The CDR3 is 11 amino acids. Trimming pared 10 bases from V and 7 bases from J, leaving 13 bases between. The CDR3 DNA reads TGTGCCACCTCAAGGGTCGCTGGCTACACCTTC. Translation gives CATSRVAGYTF.

By share, this clonotype counts as large. The genes are TRBV12-3 or TRBV12-4 and TRBJ1-2, with a tentative D call TRBD1 (6 bases). Trimming removed 6 bases at V and 8 bases at J, with 13 bases between. CDR3 length equals 12 residues. The CDR3 DNA follows: TGTGCCAGCAGCCTAACAGGGAAGGGCTACACCTTC. Translation gives CASSLTGKGYTF.

By share, this clonotype counts as medium-sized. The chain carries TRBV12-3 or TRBV12-4 and TRBJ1-2; TRBD1 might be the D (6 bases). Trimming took off 5 bases at V and 4 bases at J, with 11 bases between the two ends. This CDR3 is 13 amino acids long. The DNA of the CDR3 is TGTGCCAGCAGTCAGGACAGCTTCTATGGCTACACCTTC. This encodes CASSQDSFYGYTF.

This clonotype is large (0.1 to 1%). This chain connects TRBV12-3 or TRBV12-4 to TRBJ1-2; 7 bases match TRBD1. The CDR3 is 14 amino acids. The junction had 6 bases not matched to a gene; V was cut back by 1 base and J by 7 bases. The CDR3 loop is CASSLGDRVAGYTF. Here the CDR3 DNA reads TGTGCCAGCAGTTTAGGCGACAGGGTGGCTGGCTACACCTTC.

This clonotype is labeled as medium-sized (0.01 to 0.1%). The chain is built from TRBV12-3 or TRBV12-4 and TRBJ1-2, with D unclear. This CDR3 is 15 amino acids long. Trimming shortened V by 0 bases and J by 0 bases, and 8 bases separated the two germline ends. Here the CDR3 DNA reads TGTGCCAGCAGTTTAGCGCTGACATCTAACTATGGCTACACCTTC. As protein: CASSLALTSNYGYTF.

By frequency in the sample, this clonotype is medium-sized. CDR3 in amino acids: CASSTNYGYTF. Here the CDR3 DNA reads TGTGCCAGCAGTACCAACTATGGCTACACCTTC. The chain couples TRBV12-3 or TRBV12-4 to TRBJ1-2, with D uncertain. There are 11 residues in the CDR3. The V gene lost 5 bases and the J gene lost 2 bases, with 3 bases spanning the gap.

This clonotype is labeled as medium-sized. The chain links TRBV12-3 or TRBV12-4 to TRBJ1-2, with unresolved D. V was pared by 4 bases and J by 4 bases, with 7 bases between. This CDR3 region has 12 residues. The CDR3 DNA reads as TGTGCCAGCAGTTCAACGCCCTATGGCTACACCTTC. Translating gives CASSSTPYGYTF.

In this sample, this clonotype is medium-sized (0.01 to 0.1%). The rearrangement links TRBV12-3 or TRBV12-4 to TRBJ1-2; TRBD1 matches 8 bases. CDR3 size: 15 residues. J was trimmed by 4 bases and V by 6 bases; bases with no gene match: 10. The CDR3 protein is CASSPETGVAYGYTF. The DNA of the CDR3 is TGTGCCAGCAGCCCAGAGACAGGGGTGGCCTATGGCTACACCTTC.

The rearrangement uses TRBV12-3 or TRBV12-4 and TRBJ1-2, with unresolved D. The CDR3 consists of 16 residues. V was trimmed by 1 base and J by 4 bases, leaving 16 bases between them. The CDR3 coding sequence is TGTGCCAGCAGTTTAGACCCGGCCAGCCGGACCTATGGCTACACCTTC. It specifies CASSLDPASRTYGYTF.

By sample share, this clonotype is medium-sized (0.01 to 0.1%). The chain couples TRBV12-3 or TRBV12-4 to TRBJ1-2; D unresolved. V dropped 1 base and J dropped 4 bases, with 16 bases sitting between them. CDR3 length: 16 amino acids. CDR3 sequence reads: CASSLGLRNFFYGYTF. CDR3 coding DNA: TGTGCCAGCAGTTTAGGTCTCAGAAACTTCTTCTATGGCTACACCTTC.

By share, this clonotype counts as medium-sized (0.01 to 0.1%). The rearrangement links TRBV12-3 or TRBV12-4 to TRBJ1-2, with 9 bases aligning to TRBD1. V dropped 5 bases and J dropped 5; count of bases not matched to a gene: 6. This CDR3 is built from 14 residues. The CDR3 DNA is TGTGCCAGCAGTGCCGGGACAGGGATTTATGGCTACACCTTC. Its protein product is CASSAGTGIYGYTF.

This clonotype counts as medium-sized (0.01 to 0.1%). V and J are TRBV12-3 or TRBV12-4 and TRBJ1-2; D is unresolved. The germline V and J ends were trimmed by 10 bases and 7 bases, with 19 bases remaining between them. The CDR3 is 13 residues long. The CDR3 is CATRPISLGGYTF. CDR3 bases: TGTGCCACAAGGCCGATTTCGTTGGGTGGCTACACCTTC.

This clonotype is termed medium-sized (0.01 to 0.1%). This chain joins TRBV12-3 or TRBV12-4 and TRBJ1-2, with D hard to call. V lost 2 bases and J 2 bases, leaving 12 bases between the germline ends. The CDR3 is 15 residues long. CDR3 amino acids: CASSLRRVSNYGYTF. The CDR3 bases are TGTGCCAGCAGTTTACGGCGGGTCTCGAACTATGGCTACACCTTC.

In this sample, this clonotype is medium-sized. The rearrangement links TRBV12-3 or TRBV12-4 to TRBJ1-2, with D unclear. The CDR3 is 13 amino acids. Trimming pared 4 bases from V and 4 bases from J, leaving 10 bases between. The CDR3 region is CASSSQWGYGYTF. In nucleotides, the CDR3 is TGTGCCAGCAGTTCCCAGTGGGGCTATGGCTACACCTTC.

By share, this clonotype counts as medium-sized. The V call is TRBV12-3 or TRBV12-4, the J call TRBJ1-2; possible D gene TRBD1, 6 bases. V was clipped by 5 bases and J by 0 bases, with 13 bases between them. The CDR3 contains 15 residues. The CDR3 bases are TGTGCCAGCAGTCTCGGCAGGGGCCCTAACTATGGCTACACCTTC. Translating gives CASSLGRGPNYGYTF.

This clonotype qualifies as medium-sized. The V gene is TRBV12-3 or TRBV12-4, the J gene TRBJ1-2; 9 bases map to TRBD1. Trimming took 6 bases from V and 6 from J; bases not matched to a gene: 2. The CDR3 has 12 amino acids. The CDR3 is CASSRTGDGYTF. CDR3 in DNA: TGTGCCAGCAGCCGGACAGGGGATGGCTACACCTTC.